This paragraph reports one T cell receptor (beta chain). The sample originates from a study of T cell responses to AZD1222 COVID-19 vaccine. Data came from immunoSEQ multiplex PCR; TCRdb stores just in-frame clones and leaves some out. The sample contains some 120,000 clones, 90% of which appear only once. CDR3 length: 16 amino acids. CDR1 SGHVS and CDR2 FQNEAQ come from the germline V gene. Trimming removed 5 bases from V and 3 bases from J, with 19 bases in between. Sample: peripheral blood, taken on day 0 of AZD1222 vaccination. The source is an adult in good health. The chain carries TRBV7-8 and TRBJ1-2; D is undetermined. The CDR3 here is CASSPRPGPLYYGYTF. DNA of the CDR3: TGTGCCAGCAGCCCCCGCCCCGGACCCCTATACTATGGCTACACCTTC.